This TCR beta chain was identified during a study of blood T cell repertoires in COVID-19. This clone was observed a few times. The data were produced by immunoSEQ multiplex PCR, yet TCRdb's version contains in-frame clones alone and is incomplete. The data show about 240,000 clones, around 88% seen once. Trimming removed 5 bases from V and 0 bases from J; junction bases left unmatched: 5. CDR3 length equals 16 residues. Germline loops: CDR1 LNHDA, CDR2 SQIVND (reference sequence). The TCR sequence derives from a young woman who had recovered from COVID-19. Sequenced material: PBMCs or T cells enriched from blood (not recorded which). The chain links TRBV19 to TRBJ2-1; 9 bases fit TRBD1. This chain's CDR3 is CASSPRDRVSYNEQFF. In DNA, the CDR3 is TGTGCCAGTAGTCCACGGGACAGGGTCTCCTACAATGAGCAGTTCTTC.